What follows is one T cell receptor (beta chain) and its context. What this receptor recognizes is not known. Per-nucleotide qualities are absent, and no much larger clonotype sits a single base away. CDR1 and CDR2 (SQVTM, ANQGSEA) derive from the germline V gene. From V the trimming removes 0 bases and from J it removes 4 bases, while the gene matches leave 6 bases of the junction unaccounted for. CDR3 length: 15 amino acids, cysteine to phenylalanine. The DNA shown is the 45-base CDR3, in frame from base 1. CD8 naive samples were CD45RO-negative cells positively selected for CCR7, giving a CD45RA+CCR7+ population that excluded TemRA cells. The donors were healthy, HIV-negative adults who had no recently reported acute infections or vaccinations. Every donor was a Caucasian adult living in Nashville, Tennessee, USA. After blood collection by leukapheresis, PBMCs were isolated using Ficoll-Histopaque density gradient centrifugation and then cryopreserved in the vapor phase of liquid nitrogen. Analytical flow cytometry was used to check the purity and quantity of every magnetically sorted T cell population. From each sorted fraction, genomic DNA was isolated and quantified by UV absorbance on a Nanodrop 2000c.

Using the deep immunoSEQ assay, multiplex PCR amplified TCR CDR3 regions from genomic DNA. Genomic DNA extracted from each cell subset was distributed evenly over all wells of several immunoSEQ 96-well plates, and each plate served as one replicate. For sorted subsets, each replicate PCR was loaded with around 220 ng genomic DNA, equivalent to some 31,000 T cell genomes. Purified libraries were measured with a Qubit 3.0 fluorometer, size-checked on a Bioanalyzer 2100, and measured again with the KAPA Library Quantification kit. Every immunoSEQ 96-well plate was sequenced on a separate single-read 150-cycle Illumina NextSeq 550 flow cell. From the authors' description of their analysis: Because the immunoSEQ output included only junctional sequences and no quality scores, the filtering could not be the same as the filtering used for full-length reads. Sequences were annotated with PyIR, a Python wrapper for IgBLAST v1.9, and V/J genes and CDR3 were assigned using IMGT germline references. Any read was removed if the V/J assignment was weak (E-value above 1e-6), the CDR3 was missing, or the read contained stop codons, out-of-frame junctions, or ambiguous translated residues. V3J clonotypes were defined as sequences sharing the same inferred V gene, J gene, and CDR3 amino acid sequence. Percentage overlap between repertoires was calculated by dividing the number of shared unique clonotypes by the size of the smaller repertoire. Richness of each repertoire was evaluated using RTK rarefaction, the Chao1 estimator, and Recon v2.1 estimates of unobserved clonotypes. Generation probabilities were computed with OLGA for all TCRbeta clonotypes obtained by the gDNA method from four donors. Entries here come from immuneACCESS through TCRdb and include only in-frame sequences with V and J called. Some clones fail to appear in such tables; in the studies checked, an unresolved V gene covers under half of the shortfall, and the cause of the remainder is unknown. The DNA was the basis for D and trimming; V, J and clone size are from that table. Across this sample there are 800,000 to 950,000 clones, with roughly 96% seen only once. Over 0.2% of the sample rests with the top ten.

This sample was included in a study of shared clonotypes between healthy human individuals (TCRdb year 2020). About the study as a whole: The cohort included three men and a couple of women between 18 and 49 years of age. For each donor, CD4 naive and CD4 memory were each run on three plates, CD8 naive on two plates, and CD8 memory on one plate. Blood TCR repertoires of about 5 healthy adults were deeply sequenced to estimate repertoire size and the extent of clonotype sharing between individuals. Different laboratories and diverse techniques were used to prepare libraries and sequence TCR repertoires, to increase sequencing depth and limit assay-specific biases. Leukapheresis yielded between about 0.85 and 9 billion PBMCs per donor. The paper as a whole reports these results and caveats: Sampling was restricted to blood, and TCR repertoires in tissues likely differ from the TCR repertoires found in blood. Naive subsets generally had larger estimated clonotype richness than memory subsets did. Compared with non-shared clonotypes, the clonotypes found in all four sorted-subset donors had higher generation probabilities. Sharing across a few donors was observed for around 5% of naive CD4, over 3% of naive CD8, about 2.3% of memory CD4, and roughly 0.4% of memory CD8 clonotypes. Because the study included a small number of donors, the genetic and exposure-history diversity represented was limited. Incomplete sequencing was indicated by rarefaction of sorted-subset datasets, despite the large sequencing depth. Based on pairwise subsampling, the degree of clonotype sharing among donors was expected to be affected by sequencing depth.

The clonotype originates from a man aged 30 to 39 in good health. The chain is encoded by TRBV29-1 joined to TRBJ2-5; 9 bases in between match TRBD2. The sample consisted of naive CD8+ T cells sorted from blood. The sample's cell subset or site, from its label and the paper: CD45RA+CCR7+. The bases are TGCAGCGTTGAAGAAGGGACTAGCAGTCCAGAGACCCAGTACTTC. This encodes CSVEEGTSSPETQYF.